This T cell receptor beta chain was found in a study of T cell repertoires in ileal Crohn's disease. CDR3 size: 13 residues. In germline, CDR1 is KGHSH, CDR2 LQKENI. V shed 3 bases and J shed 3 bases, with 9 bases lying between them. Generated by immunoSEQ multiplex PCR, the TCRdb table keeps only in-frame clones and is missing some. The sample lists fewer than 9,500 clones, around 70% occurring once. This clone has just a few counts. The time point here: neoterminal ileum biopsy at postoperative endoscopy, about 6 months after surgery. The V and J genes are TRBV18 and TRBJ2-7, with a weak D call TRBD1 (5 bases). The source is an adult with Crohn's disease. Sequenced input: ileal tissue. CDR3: CASSPTVNYEQYF. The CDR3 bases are TGTGCCAGCTCACCGACAGTGAACTACGAGCAGTACTTC.